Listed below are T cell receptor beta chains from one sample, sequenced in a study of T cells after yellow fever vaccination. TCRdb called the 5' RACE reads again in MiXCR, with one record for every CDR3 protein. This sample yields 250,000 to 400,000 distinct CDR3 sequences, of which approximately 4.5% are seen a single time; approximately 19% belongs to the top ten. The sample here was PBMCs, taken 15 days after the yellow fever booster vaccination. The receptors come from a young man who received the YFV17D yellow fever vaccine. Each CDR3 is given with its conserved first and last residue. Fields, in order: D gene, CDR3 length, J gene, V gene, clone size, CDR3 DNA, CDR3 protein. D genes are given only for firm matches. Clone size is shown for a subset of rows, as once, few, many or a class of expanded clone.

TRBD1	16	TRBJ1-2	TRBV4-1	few	TGCGCCAGCAGCCAAGCGGCAGGGGGCTTAAACTATGGCTACACCTTC	CASSQAAGGLNYGYTF
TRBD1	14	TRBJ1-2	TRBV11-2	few	TGTGCCAGCAGCTTCCCGGACAGGGAATCTGGCTACACCTTC	CASSFPDRESGYTF
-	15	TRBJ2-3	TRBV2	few	TGTGCCAGCAGTCCTACTCTAGCGCGAACAGATACGCAGTATTTT	CASSPTLARTDTQYF
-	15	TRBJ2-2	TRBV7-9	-	TGTGCCAGCAGCTTAGAGGACGGGGGCCCCGGGGAGCTGTTTTTT	CASSLEDGGPGELFF
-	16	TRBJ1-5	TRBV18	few	TGTGCCAGCTCACCACAAGATTCAGGGAACAATCAGCCCCAGCATTTT	CASSPQDSGNNQPQHF
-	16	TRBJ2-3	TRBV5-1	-	TGCGCCAGCAGCTTGCTGGGGGCATCGGGGACAGATACGCAGTATTTT	CASSLLGASGTDTQYF
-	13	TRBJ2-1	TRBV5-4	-	TGTGCCAGCAGCTTGGCGTCGGACAATGAGCAGTTCTTC	CASSLASDNEQFF
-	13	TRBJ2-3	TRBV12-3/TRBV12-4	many	TGTGCCAGCAGCCCGGAAACGGCAGATACGCAGTATTTT	CASSPETADTQYF
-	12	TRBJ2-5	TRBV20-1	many	TGCAGTGCTAGACAGTACCAAGAGACCCAGTACTTC	CSARQYQETQYF
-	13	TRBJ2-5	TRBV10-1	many	TGCGCCAGCAGTGAGAGGAGGGTTGAGACCCAGTACTTC	CASSERRVETQYF
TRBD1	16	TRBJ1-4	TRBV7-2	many	TGTGCCAGCAGCTCCGCGCCGGGACAGGGGAACGAAAAACTGTTTTTT	CASSSAPGQGNEKLFF
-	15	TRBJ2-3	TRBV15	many	TGTGCCACCAGCAGAGATGTCGGGCCTTCGGATACGCAGTATTTT	CATSRDVGPSDTQYF
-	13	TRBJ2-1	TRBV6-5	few	TGTGCCAGCAGGCACGGACAGTACAATGAGCAGTTCTTC	CASRHGQYNEQFF
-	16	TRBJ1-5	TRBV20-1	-	TGCAGTGCTCAAGGACAGAATTTCCTTAGCAATCAGCCCCAGCATTTT	CSAQGQNFLSNQPQHF
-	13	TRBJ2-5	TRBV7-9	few	TGTGCCAGCAGCTTAGGGGTAAAAGAGACCCAGTACTTC	CASSLGVKETQYF
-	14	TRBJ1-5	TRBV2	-	TGTGCCAGCAGTCCCCGGGACCGCAATCAGCCCCAGCATTTT	CASSPRDRNQPQHF
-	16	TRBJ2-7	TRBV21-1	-	TGTGCCAGCACCGCAGCGCGAGGGACGGGCTCCTACGAGCAGTACTTC	CASTAARGTGSYEQYF
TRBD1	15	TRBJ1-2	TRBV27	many	TGTGCCAGCAGTTTATTCCAGGGGGTGACCTATGGCTACACCTTC	CASSLFQGVTYGYTF